The clone carrying this TCR beta chain was observed at least ten times. Its antigen is still unknown. The data were obtained in a study of T cells after yellow fever vaccination. Study results and caveats: Peaking on day 5 versus 15, the secondary response was faster but weaker. Abundant bulk-population clonotypes could contaminate the FACS-sorted repertoires. Some clonotypes were seen in both the CD4 and the CD8 compartments. These made up a small share and likely arose from convergent recombination.

The V gene end was trimmed by 1 base and the J gene end by 12 bases; junction bases not matched to a gene: 10. CDR1 and CDR2 (germline): LNHDA, SQIVND (reference sequence). This CDR3 comprises 15 residues. 5'RACE template switching added a universal primer site and UMIs to TCR cDNA. TCRdb reprocessed the 5' RACE reads via MiXCR and lists one record per CDR3 protein. The sample lists about 69,000 distinct CDR3 sequences, approximately 6.2% occurring once. The chain combines TRBV19 with TRBJ2-1, with 9 positions matching TRBD2. The sequence came from a man younger than 30 who received the YFV17D yellow fever vaccine. Sequenced here: CD4+ T cells sorted from PBMCs, sampled less than 16 days after the first yellow fever vaccination. CDR3 amino acids: CASSIGSGGSEWQFF. CDR3 nucleotide sequence: TGTGCCAGTAGTATAGGGAGCGGGGGGTCAGAATGGCAGTTCTTC. Drawing the rest from reference TRBV19 and TRBJ2-1, the complete variable domain is DGGITQSPKYLFRKEGQNVTLSCEQNLNHDAMYWYRQDPGQGLRLIYYSQIVNDFQKGDIAEGYSVSREKKESFPLTVTSAQKNPTAFYLCASSIGSGGSEWQFFGPGTRLTVL.